The following is a T cell receptor (beta chain) sequence with its context. This same CDR3 is encoded by further DNA sequences in the sample. The data originate from a study of PD-L1 blockade in urothelial cancer. The wider study: Males with bladder-origin urothelial cancer constituted about 90% of the 29 patients.

TCRdb's table, derived via immunoSEQ multiplex PCR, lists solely in-frame clones and lacks some. Among about 87,000 clones listed, about 83% were seen once. This sample's time point: pretreatment peripheral blood. V lost 4 bases, J lost 2 bases, and 17 bases lay in between. This CDR3 has 16 residues. Germline V gene data show CDR1 as MNHEY and CDR2 as SVGAGI. The V gene is TRBV6-5, the J gene TRBJ2-5; weak D call: TRBD1 (6 bases). The source material was PBMCs, sampled around atezolizumab (anti-PD-L1) treatment. The receptor was derived from a man aged 55 to 70 with urothelial cancer. CDR3 nucleotides: TGTGCCAGCAGTTCGGGGACAACCGTCGCACAAGAGACCCAGTACTTC. Encoded protein: CASSSGTTVAQETQYF.